This T cell receptor beta chain derives from a study of T-cell reconstitution after alpha-beta-depleted transplantation in children. The CDR3 runs to 15 residues. V lost 4 bases, J lost 4 bases, and 4 bases stayed unmatched. The germline V gene encodes CDR1 MRHNA and CDR2 SNTAGT. Preparation of the TCRbeta library involved a method that used unique molecular identifiers. TCRdb recomputed calls from the PCR reads with MiXCR, one row per CDR3 protein. This sample has a few hundred thousand distinct CDR3 sequences; about 16% occur once, and the top ten carry over 3%. The sequences come from PBMCs from the stem cell graft donor, collected from the stem cell graft. The clonotype comes from a human donor who donated a stem cell graft to a child with acute lymphoblastic leukemia. The rearrangement uses TRBV6-4 and TRBJ2-1, with 10 bases that match TRBD2. This chain's CDR3 is CASSAGTSEYNEQFF. The CDR3 DNA follows: TGTGCCAGCAGTGCCGGGACTAGCGAATACAATGAGCAGTTCTTC.